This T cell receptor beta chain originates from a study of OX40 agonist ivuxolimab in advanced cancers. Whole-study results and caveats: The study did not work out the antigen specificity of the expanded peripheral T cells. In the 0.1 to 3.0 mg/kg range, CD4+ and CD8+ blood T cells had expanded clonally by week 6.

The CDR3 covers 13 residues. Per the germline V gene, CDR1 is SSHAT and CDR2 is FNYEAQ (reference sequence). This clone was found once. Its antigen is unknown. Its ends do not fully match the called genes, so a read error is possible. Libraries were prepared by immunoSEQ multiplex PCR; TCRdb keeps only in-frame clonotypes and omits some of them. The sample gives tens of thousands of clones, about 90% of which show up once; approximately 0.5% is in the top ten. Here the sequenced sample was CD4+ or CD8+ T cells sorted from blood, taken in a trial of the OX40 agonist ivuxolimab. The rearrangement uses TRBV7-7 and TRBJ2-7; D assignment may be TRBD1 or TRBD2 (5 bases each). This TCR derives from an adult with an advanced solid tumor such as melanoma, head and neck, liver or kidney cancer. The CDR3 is CASSLGTSSEQYF. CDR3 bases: TGTGCTAGCAGCTTAGGGACCTCCAGCGAGCAGTACTTC.